These 3 T cell receptor beta chains were all obtained from the same sample, sequenced in a study of control samples from healthy donors and cancer patients. Libraries were prepared by immunoSEQ multiplex PCR; TCRdb keeps only in-frame clonotypes and omits some of them. This sample has roughly 100,000 clones; roughly 92% occur once, and the top ten carry about 3%. Sequenced sample: blood. These TCRs come from a human donor in good health. The donor label of this sample is uncertain.

The chain has TRBV18 and TRBJ2-1; D is ambiguous. Trimming took off 3 bases at V and 10 bases at J, with 10 bases between the two ends. Germline V gene sequence: CDR1 KGHSH, CDR2 LQKENI. The CDR3 covers 12 residues. CDR3 nucleotide sequence: TGTGCCAGCTCACCGACCCCGAGGGAGCAGTTCTTC. Protein sequence: CASSPTPREQFF.

The gene calls are TRBV6-5 and TRBJ1-4; a possible D gene is TRBD1 (6 bases). The germline V gene encodes CDR1 MNHEY and CDR2 SVGAGI. The V end lost 6 bases, the J end lost 5 bases, and 10 bases lay between the germline ends. CDR3 length equals 13 residues. This CDR3 is CASRAGGNEKLFF. The CDR3 nucleotides read TGTGCCAGCAGGGCGGGGGGCAATGAAAAACTGTTTTTT.

The chain recombines TRBV6-1 with TRBJ1-2; D not resolved. The germline CDR1 and CDR2 sequences are MNHNS and SASEGT. CDR3 length: 11 residues. Trimming took 3 bases from V and 7 from J, leaving 6 bases between them. The CDR3 here is CASSDGFGYTF. The CDR3 DNA follows: TGTGCCAGCAGTGACGGCTTTGGCTACACCTTC.